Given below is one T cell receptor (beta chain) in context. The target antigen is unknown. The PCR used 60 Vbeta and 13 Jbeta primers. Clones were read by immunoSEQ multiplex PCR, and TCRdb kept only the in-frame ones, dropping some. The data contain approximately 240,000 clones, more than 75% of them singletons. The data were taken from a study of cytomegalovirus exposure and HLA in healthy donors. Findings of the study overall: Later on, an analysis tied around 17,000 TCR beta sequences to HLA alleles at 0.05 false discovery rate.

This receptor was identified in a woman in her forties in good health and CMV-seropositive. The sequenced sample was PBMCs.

CDR3 protein: CASSSRQRFPMNTEAFF. The CDR3 DNA follows: TGTGCCAGCAGCTCAAGACAGAGGTTTCCCATGAACACTGAAGCTTTCTTT. This sequence joins TRBV7-8 and TRBJ1-1; a weak D match, TRBD1 (5 bases). This CDR3 is 17 amino acids long. Looked up from germline, CDR1 is SGHVS and CDR2 is FQNEAQ. V was trimmed by 4 bases and J by 0 bases, leaving 18 bases between them.